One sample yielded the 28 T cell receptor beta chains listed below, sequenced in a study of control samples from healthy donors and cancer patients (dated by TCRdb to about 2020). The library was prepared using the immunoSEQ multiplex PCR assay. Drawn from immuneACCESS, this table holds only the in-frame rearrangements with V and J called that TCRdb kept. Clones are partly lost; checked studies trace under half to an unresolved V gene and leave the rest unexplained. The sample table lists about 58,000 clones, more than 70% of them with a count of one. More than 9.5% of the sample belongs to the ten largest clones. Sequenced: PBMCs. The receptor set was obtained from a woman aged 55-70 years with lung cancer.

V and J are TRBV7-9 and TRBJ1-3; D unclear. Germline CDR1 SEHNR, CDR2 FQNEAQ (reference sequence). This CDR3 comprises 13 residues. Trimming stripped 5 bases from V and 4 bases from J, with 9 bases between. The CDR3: CASSPLRGNTIYF. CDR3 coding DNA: TGTGCCAGCAGCCCCCTTAGGGGAAACACCATATATTTT.

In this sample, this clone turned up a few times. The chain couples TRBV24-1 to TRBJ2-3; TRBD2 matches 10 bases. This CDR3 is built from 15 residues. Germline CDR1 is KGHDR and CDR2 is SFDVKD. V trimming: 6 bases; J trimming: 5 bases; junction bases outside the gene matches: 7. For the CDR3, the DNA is TGTGCCACCAGTAAAAGAGCGGGAGGGGGAGATACGCAGTATTTT. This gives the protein CATSKRAGGGDTQYF.

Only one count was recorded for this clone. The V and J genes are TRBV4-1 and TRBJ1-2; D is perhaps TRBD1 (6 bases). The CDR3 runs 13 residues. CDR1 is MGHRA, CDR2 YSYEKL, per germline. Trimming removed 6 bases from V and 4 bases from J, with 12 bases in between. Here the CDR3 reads CASRWDNSYGYTF. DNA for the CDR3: TGCGCCAGCAGGTGGGACAACTCCTATGGCTACACCTTC.

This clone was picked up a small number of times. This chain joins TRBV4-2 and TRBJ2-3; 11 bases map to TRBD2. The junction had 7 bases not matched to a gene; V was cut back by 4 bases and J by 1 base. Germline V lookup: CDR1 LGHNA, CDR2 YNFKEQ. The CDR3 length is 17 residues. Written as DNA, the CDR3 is TGTGCCAGCAGCCTAGCGGGGGGGCCTCTCGGCACAGATACGCAGTATTTT. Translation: CASSLAGGPLGTDTQYF.

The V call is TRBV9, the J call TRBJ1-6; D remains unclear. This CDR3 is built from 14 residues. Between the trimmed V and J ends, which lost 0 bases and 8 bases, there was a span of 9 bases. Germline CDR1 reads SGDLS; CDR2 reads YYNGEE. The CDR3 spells CASSVDGRDSPLHF. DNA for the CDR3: TGTGCCAGCAGCGTAGACGGGAGGGATTCACCCCTCCACTTT.

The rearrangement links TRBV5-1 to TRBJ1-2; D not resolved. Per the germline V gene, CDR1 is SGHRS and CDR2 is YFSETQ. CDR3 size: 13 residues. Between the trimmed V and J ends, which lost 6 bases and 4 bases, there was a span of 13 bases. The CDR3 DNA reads TGCGCCAGCACGGTCGGGGATCCCTATGGCTACACCTTC. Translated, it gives CASTVGDPYGYTF.

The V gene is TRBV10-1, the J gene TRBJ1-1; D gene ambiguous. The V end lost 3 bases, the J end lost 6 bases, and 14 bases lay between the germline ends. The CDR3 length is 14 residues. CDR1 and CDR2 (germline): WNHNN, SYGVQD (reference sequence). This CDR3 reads CASSESPGYAEAFF. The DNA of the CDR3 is TGCGCCAGCAGTGAAAGCCCGGGGTACGCTGAAGCTTTCTTT.

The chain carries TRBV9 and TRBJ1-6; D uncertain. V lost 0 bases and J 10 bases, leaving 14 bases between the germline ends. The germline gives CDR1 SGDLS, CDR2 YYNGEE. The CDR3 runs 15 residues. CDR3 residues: CASSVEDGLWSPLHF. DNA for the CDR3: TGTGCCAGCAGCGTAGAGGACGGGCTGTGGTCACCCCTCCACTTT.

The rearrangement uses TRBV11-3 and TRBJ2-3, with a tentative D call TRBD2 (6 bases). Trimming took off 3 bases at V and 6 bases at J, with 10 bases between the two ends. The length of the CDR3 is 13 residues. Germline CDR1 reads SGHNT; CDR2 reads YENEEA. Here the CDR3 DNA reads TGTGCCAGCAGCTTGGAGGGGAGGGATACGCAGTATTTT. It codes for CASSLEGRDTQYF.

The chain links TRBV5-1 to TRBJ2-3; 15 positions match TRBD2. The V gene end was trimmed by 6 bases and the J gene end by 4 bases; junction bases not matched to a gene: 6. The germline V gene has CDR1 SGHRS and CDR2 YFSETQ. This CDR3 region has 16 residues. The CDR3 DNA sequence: TGCGCCAGCATAACCGGACTAGCGGGAGGGGCAGATACGCAGTATTTT. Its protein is CASITGLAGGADTQYF.

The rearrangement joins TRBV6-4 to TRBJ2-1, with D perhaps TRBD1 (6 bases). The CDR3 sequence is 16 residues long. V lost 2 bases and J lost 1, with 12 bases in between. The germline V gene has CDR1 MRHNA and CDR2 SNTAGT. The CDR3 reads CASSDTRQGSYNEQFF. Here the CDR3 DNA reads TGTGCCAGCAGTGACACCCGGCAGGGGTCCTACAATGAGCAGTTCTTC.

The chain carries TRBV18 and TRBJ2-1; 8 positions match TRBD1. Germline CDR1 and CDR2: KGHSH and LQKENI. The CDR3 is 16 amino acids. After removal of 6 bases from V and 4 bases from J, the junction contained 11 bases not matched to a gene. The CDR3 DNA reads TGTGCCAGCTCCGCCAAGACAGGGGACCAATACAATGAGCAGTTCTTC. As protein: CASSAKTGDQYNEQFF. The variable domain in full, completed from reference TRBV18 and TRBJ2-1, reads NAGVMQNPRHLVRRRGQEARLRCSPMKGHSHVYWYRQLPEEGLKFMVYLQKENIIDESGMPKERFSAEFPKEGPSILRIQQVVRGDSAAYFCASSAKTGDQYNEQFFGPGTRLTVL.

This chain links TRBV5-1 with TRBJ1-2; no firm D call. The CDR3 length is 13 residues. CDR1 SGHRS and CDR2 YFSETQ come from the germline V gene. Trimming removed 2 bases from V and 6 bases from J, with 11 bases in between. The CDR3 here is CASSLNGLDGYTF. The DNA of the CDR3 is TGCGCCAGCAGCTTAAACGGGCTGGATGGCTACACCTTC.

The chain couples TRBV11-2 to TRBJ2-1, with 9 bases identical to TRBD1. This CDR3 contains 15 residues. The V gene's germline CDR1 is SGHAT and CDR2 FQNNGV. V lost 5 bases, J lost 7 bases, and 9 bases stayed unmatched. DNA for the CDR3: TGTGCCAGCAGCATTAACAGGGGGCCGTGGAATGAGCAGTTCTTC. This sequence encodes CASSINRGPWNEQFF.

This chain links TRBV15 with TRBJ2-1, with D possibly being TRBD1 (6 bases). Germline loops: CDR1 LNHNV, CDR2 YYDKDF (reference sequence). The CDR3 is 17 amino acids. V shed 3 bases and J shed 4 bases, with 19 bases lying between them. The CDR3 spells CATSRPVPGTQYNEQFF. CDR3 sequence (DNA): TGTGCCACCAGCAGGCCGGTCCCGGGGACACAGTACAATGAGCAGTTCTTC.

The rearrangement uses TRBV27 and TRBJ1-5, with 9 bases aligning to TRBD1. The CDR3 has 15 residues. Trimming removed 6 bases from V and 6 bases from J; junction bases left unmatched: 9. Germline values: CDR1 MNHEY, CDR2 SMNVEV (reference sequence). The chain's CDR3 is CASRPGTGSSQPQHF. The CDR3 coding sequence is TGTGCCAGCAGACCCGGGACAGGGTCAAGTCAGCCCCAGCATTTT.

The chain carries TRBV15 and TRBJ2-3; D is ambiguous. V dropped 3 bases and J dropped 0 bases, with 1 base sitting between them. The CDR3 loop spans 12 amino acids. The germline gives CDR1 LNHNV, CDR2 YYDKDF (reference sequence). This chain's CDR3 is CATSRSTDTQYF. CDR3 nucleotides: TGTGCCACCAGCAGGAGCACAGATACGCAGTATTTT.

The CDR3: CAWREPGQGSQPQHF. The CDR3 region has the DNA TGTGCCTGGAGGGAACCGGGACAGGGGTCTCAGCCCCAGCATTTT. The chain joins TRBV30 to TRBJ1-5, with 10 bases fitting TRBD1. The germline V gene has CDR1 GTSNPN and CDR2 SVGIG (reference sequence). V shed 3 bases, J shed 6 bases, and the junction held 8 bases outside the gene matches. This CDR3 region has 15 residues.

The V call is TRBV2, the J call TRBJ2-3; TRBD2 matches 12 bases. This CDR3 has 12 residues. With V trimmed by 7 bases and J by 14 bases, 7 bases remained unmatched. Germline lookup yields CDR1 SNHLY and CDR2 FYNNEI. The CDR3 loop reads CASNLAGGPGYF. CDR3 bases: TGTGCCAGCAATCTAGCGGGAGGGCCGGGGTATTTT.

CDR3: CASSLGGGAQDTQYF. CDR3 DNA sequence: TGTGCCAGCAGCTTGGGTGGGGGAGCTCAGGATACGCAGTATTTT. V gene TRBV5-4 combines with J gene TRBJ2-3; D may correspond to TRBD1 or TRBD2 (5 bases each). The germline CDR1 and CDR2 sequences are SGHNT and YYREEE (reference sequence). V dropped 0 bases and J dropped 6 bases, with 14 bases sitting between them. CDR3 length: 15 amino acids.

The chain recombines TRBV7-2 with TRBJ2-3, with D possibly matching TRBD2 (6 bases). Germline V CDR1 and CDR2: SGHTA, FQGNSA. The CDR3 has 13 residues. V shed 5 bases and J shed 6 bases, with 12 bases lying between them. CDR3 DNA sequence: TGTGCCAGCAGCCCCCTCCTAGCGGATACGCAGTATTTT. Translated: CASSPLLADTQYF.

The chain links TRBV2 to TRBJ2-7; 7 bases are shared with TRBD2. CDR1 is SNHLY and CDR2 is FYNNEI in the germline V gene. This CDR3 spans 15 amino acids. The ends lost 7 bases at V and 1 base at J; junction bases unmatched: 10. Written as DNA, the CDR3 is TGTGCCAGCACAATTGGCGGGAGTTGGTCCTACGAGCAGTACTTC. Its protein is CASTIGGSWSYEQYF.

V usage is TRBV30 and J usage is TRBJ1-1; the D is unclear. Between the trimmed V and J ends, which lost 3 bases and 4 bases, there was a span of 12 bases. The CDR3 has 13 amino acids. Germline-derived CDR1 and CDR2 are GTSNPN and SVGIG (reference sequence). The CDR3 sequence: CAWSEEASTEAFF. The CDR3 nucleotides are TGTGCCTGGAGCGAAGAGGCGTCCACTGAAGCTTTCTTT.

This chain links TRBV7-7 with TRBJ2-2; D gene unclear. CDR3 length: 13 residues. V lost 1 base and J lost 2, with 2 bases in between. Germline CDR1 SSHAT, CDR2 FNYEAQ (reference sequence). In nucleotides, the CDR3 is TGTGCCAGCAGCTTAGACAACACCGGGGAGCTGTTTTTT. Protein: CASSLDNTGELFF.

The CDR3 spells CASSPGPQGISGYTF. The CDR3 DNA follows: TGTGCCAGCTCACCGGGTCCACAGGGAATTAGTGGCTACACCTTC. V and J are TRBV18 and TRBJ1-2; a possible D gene is TRBD1 (6 bases). Germline-derived CDR1 and CDR2 are KGHSH and LQKENI. This CDR3 region has 15 residues. V was trimmed by 3 bases and J by 7 bases, leaving 18 bases between them. Drawing the rest from reference TRBV18 and TRBJ1-2, the complete variable domain is NAGVMQNPRHLVRRRGQEARLRCSPMKGHSHVYWYRQLPEEGLKFMVYLQKENIIDESGMPKERFSAEFPKEGPSILRIQQVVRGDSAAYFCASSPGPQGISGYTFGSGTRLTVV.

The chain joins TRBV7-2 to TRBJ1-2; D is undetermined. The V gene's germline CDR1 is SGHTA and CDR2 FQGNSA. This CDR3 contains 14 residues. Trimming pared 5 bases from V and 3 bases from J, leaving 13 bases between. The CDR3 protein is CASSPSAWDYGYTF. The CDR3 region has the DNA TGTGCCAGCAGCCCCAGTGCGTGGGACTATGGCTACACCTTC.

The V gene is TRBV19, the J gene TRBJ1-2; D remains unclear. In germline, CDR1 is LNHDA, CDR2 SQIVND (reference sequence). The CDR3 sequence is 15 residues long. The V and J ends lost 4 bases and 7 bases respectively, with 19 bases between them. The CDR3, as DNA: TGTGCCAGTAGTACTAACAGACTGGGTATCACTGGCTACACCTTC. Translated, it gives CASSTNRLGITGYTF.

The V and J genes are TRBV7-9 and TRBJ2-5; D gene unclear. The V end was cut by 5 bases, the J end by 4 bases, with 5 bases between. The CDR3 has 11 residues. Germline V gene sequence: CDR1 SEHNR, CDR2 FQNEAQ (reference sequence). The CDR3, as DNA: TGTGCCAGCAGCCCCCTAGAGACCCAGTACTTC. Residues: CASSPLETQYF.